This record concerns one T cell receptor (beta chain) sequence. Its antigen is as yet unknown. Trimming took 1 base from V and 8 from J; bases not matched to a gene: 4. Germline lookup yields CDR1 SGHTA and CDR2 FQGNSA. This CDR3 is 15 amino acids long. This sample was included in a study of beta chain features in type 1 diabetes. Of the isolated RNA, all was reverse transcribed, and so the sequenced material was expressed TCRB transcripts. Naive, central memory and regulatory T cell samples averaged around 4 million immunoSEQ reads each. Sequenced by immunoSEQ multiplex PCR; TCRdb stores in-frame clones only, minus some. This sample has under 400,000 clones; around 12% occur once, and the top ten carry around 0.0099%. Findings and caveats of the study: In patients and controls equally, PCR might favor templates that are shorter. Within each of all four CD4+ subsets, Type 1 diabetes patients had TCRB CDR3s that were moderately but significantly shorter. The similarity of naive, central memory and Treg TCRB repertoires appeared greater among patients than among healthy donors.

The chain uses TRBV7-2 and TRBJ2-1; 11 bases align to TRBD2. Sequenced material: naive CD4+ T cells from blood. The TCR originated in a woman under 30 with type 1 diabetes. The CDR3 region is CASSLELAGVYEQFF. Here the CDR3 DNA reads TGTGCCAGCAGCTTAGAACTAGCGGGGGTGTATGAGCAGTTCTTC.